This TCR beta chain was obtained from a study of blood T cell repertoires in COVID-19. At the level of the study: There were acute and convalescent COVID-19 samples, and they came from the United States, Italy and Spain. Nucleic acid was either cDNA or gDNA, and it came from T cells, B-cell-depleted T cells, or PBMCs.

The germline V gene encodes CDR1 LNHDA and CDR2 SQIVND (reference sequence). The CDR3 consists of 14 residues. V lost 2 bases to trimming and J lost 10 bases; unmatched junction nucleotides: 7. As processed by the authors: Reference gene primer amplification yielded estimated nucleated cell counts. The data were produced by immunoSEQ multiplex PCR, yet TCRdb's version contains in-frame clones alone and is incomplete. V and J calls and clone size come straight from that table; D and trimming were deduced from the DNA. The data show fewer than 150,000 clones, 88% seen once. Sequenced material: peripheral blood. The rearrangement joins TRBV19 to TRBJ2-1; TRBD1 matches 8 bases. The source of this sequence is a man in his fifties with active or convalescent COVID-19. The CDR3 DNA reads TGTGCCAGTAGTATATTTCCAGGGGGCCTCGAGCAGTTCTTC. Translation: CASSIFPGGLEQFF.